This T cell receptor beta chain is drawn from a study of T cells in Graves' hyperthyroidism and ophthalmopathy. The study enrolled patients aged 18 to 65 with newly diagnosed hyperthyroidism of under 2 months' duration. Ahead of any ophthalmopathy symptoms, the blood sample was obtained at the first diagnosis of hyperthyroidism. The germline CDR1 and CDR2 sequences are MNHNS and SASEGT. V was clipped by 5 bases and J by 4 bases; unmatched bases: 9. The CDR3 sequence is 15 residues long. This clonotype occurred many times. TCR beta CDR3 regions were amplified from RNA. The TCR CDR3 first-round RT-PCR relied on the HTBI primer set. A single record per CDR3 protein comes from TCRdb applying MiXCR to the multiplex PCR reads. The repertoire holds around 380,000 distinct CDR3 sequences, with 13% as singletons.

The chain couples TRBV6-1 to TRBJ2-5; 8 bases are shared with TRBD2. Sequencing input: blood. The sequence derives from a man under 40 with Graves' hyperthyroidism that later progressed to Graves' ophthalmopathy. The DNA for the CDR3 is TGTGCCAGCAGTTTTCAAGCGGGGGTTATAGAGACCCAGTACTTC. Translated: CASSFQAGVIETQYF.